The T cell receptor (beta chain) described here comes from a study of T cells after yellow fever vaccination. Template switching with 5'RACE generated the TCR cDNA and added a universal primer site and UMIs. A single record per CDR3 protein comes from TCRdb applying MiXCR to the 5' RACE reads. The sample carries a few hundred thousand distinct CDR3 sequences, 8.5% to 10% recorded once. V gave up 6 bases and J gave up 1 base, with 7 bases separating them. The germline CDR1 and CDR2 sequences are SGHNT and YYREEE (reference sequence). This CDR3 region has 12 residues. This specimen consisted of CD4+ T cells sorted from PBMCs, obtained 5 days after the yellow fever booster vaccination. The chain recombines TRBV5-4 with TRBJ1-1, with D unresolved. This sequence originates from a man younger than 30 who received the YFV17D yellow fever vaccine. In nucleotides, the CDR3 is TGTGCCAGCAAAAGAGGGAACACTGAAGCTTTCTTT. It specifies CASKRGNTEAFF.